The 18 T cell receptor beta chains presented below share a single source sample, sequenced in a study of shared clonotypes between healthy human individuals. Libraries were prepared by immunoSEQ multiplex PCR; TCRdb keeps only in-frame clonotypes and omits some of them. The repertoire consists of about 2 million clones, with about 95% occurring once and the leading ten covering approximately 1%. Terminally differentiated effector memory CD45RA+ cells were excluded from the naive CD8 cells, which were CD45RO-negative and positively selected for CCR7. Sequencing was performed on naive CD8+ T cells sorted from blood. These receptor sequences come from a man aged 18 to 29 in good health.

This rearrangement joins TRBV5-6 to TRBJ2-3; 7 nucleotides agree with TRBD2. Germline trimming cut 4 bases from V and 2 bases from J; bases unmatched to any gene: 13. The germline V gene has CDR1 SGHDT and CDR2 YYEEEE. This CDR3 has 17 amino acids. In DNA form, the CDR3 reads TGTGCCAGCAGCAAGTCTGGGGGGGACCTCCTCACAGATACGCAGTATTTT. It specifies CASSKSGGDLLTDTQYF.

V usage is TRBV7-2 and J usage is TRBJ2-5, with 7 bases lining up with TRBD1. Germline V gene sequence: CDR1 SGHTA, CDR2 FQGNSA. The CDR3 length is 14 residues. The junction had 4 bases not matched to a gene; V was cut back by 1 base and J by 5 bases. CDR3 in amino acids: CASSLVVRGETQYF. CDR3 DNA sequence: TGTGCCAGCAGCTTAGTGGTCAGGGGGGAGACCCAGTACTTC. Variable domain in full (rest from reference TRBV7-2 and TRBJ2-5): GAGVSQSPSNKVTEKGKDVELRCDPISGHTALYWYRQSLGQGLEFLIYFQGNSAPDKSGLPSDRFSAERTGGSVSTLTIQRTQQEDSAVYLCASSLVVRGETQYFGPGTRLLVL.

The gene calls are TRBV7-6 and TRBJ2-3, with 8 bases fitting TRBD2. The CDR3 spans 14 residues. CDR1 is SGHVS and CDR2 is FNYEAQ in the germline V gene. V lost 6 bases, J lost 3 bases, and 5 bases stayed unmatched. The CDR3 nucleotides read TGTGCCAGCAGTCGTAGCGGGAATACAGATACGCAGTATTTT. Encoded protein: CASSRSGNTDTQYF.

On this clone: This specimen includes other DNA sequences encoding the same CDR3. The V call is TRBV6-5, the J call TRBJ2-7; the D call may be TRBD1 or TRBD2 (5 bases each). Germline assignment: CDR1 MNHEY and CDR2 SVGAGI. CDR3 length: 16 residues. The ends were cut back, 0 bases at V and 0 bases at J, with 12 bases in the middle. CDR3 sequence reads: CASSYSSGHRSYEQYF. In nucleotides, the CDR3 is TGTGCCAGCAGTTACTCCAGCGGACATCGCTCCTACGAGCAGTACTTC.

CDR3 region: CSVVDRYYEQYF. CDR3 bases: TGCAGCGTTGTTGACAGGTACTACGAGCAGTACTTC. The chain uses TRBV29-1 and TRBJ2-7; maybe TRBD1 (6 bases). Trimming left V 4 bases short and J 3 bases short, with 10 bases between. The V gene's germline CDR1 is SQVTM and CDR2 ANQGSEA. The CDR3 contains 12 residues.

The DNA for the CDR3 is TGTGCCAGTACCCCCGGGACAGGGCCCAACACTGAAGCTTTCTTT. Translated: CASTPGTGPNTEAFF. This chain links TRBV19 with TRBJ1-1; 9 nucleotides line up with TRBD1. The CDR3 is 15 residues long. With 7 bases clipped from V and 2 bases from J, the junction kept 8 bases outside the gene matches. Germline CDR1 reads LNHDA; CDR2 reads SQIVND (reference sequence).

The chain has TRBV27 and TRBJ1-4; perhaps TRBD1 as D (6 bases). V gave up 2 bases and J gave up 4 bases, with 8 bases separating them. The CDR3 is made up of 14 amino acids. Germline CDR1 reads MNHEY; CDR2 reads SMNVEV (reference sequence). The CDR3 region is CASSLQDSNEKLFF. CDR3 coding DNA: TGTGCCAGCAGTTTACAGGACAGTAATGAAAAACTGTTTTTT.

A word on this clone: The sample holds other DNA sequences that translate to the same CDR3. The chain links TRBV5-8 to TRBJ2-7; no firm D call. CDR3 length: 10 amino acids. The germline V gene encodes CDR1 SGHTS and CDR2 YDEGEE. V lost 1 base and J lost 4, with 0 bases in between. CDR3 region: CASSLYEQYF. CDR3 nucleotides: TGTGCCAGCAGCTTGTACGAGCAGTACTTC.

In nucleotides, the CDR3 is TGTGCCAGCAGCTCGACCGGGACAGGAGAAAACACCATATATTTT. Translated, it gives CASSSTGTGENTIYF. The chain is built from TRBV5-6 and TRBJ1-3, with TRBD1 identical over 8 bases. The germline gives CDR1 SGHDT, CDR2 YYEEEE. The CDR3 spans 15 residues. J was trimmed by 6 bases and V by 3 bases; bases with no gene match: 8. The complete variable domain, with remaining parts taken from reference TRBV5-6 and TRBJ1-3, reads DAGVTQSPTHLIKTRGQQVTLRCSPKSGHDTVSWYQQALGQGPQFIFQYYEEEERQRGNFPDRFSGHQFPNYSSELNVNALLLGDSALYLCASSSTGTGENTIYFGEGSWLTVV.

As concerns this clone: Within the sample, other DNA sequences also encode this same CDR3. This rearrangement joins TRBV4-1 to TRBJ1-1, with D uncertain. The V and J ends lost 0 bases and 1 base respectively, with 6 bases between them. Germline CDR1 is MGHRA and CDR2 is YSYEKL. The CDR3 is 14 residues long. The CDR3 sequence is CASSQDPANTEAFF. The CDR3 region has the DNA TGCGCCAGCAGCCAAGACCCAGCGAACACTGAAGCTTTCTTT.

The chain joins TRBV9 to TRBJ2-7; D might be TRBD1 or TRBD2, each matching 5 bases. Per germline, CDR1 SGDLS and CDR2 YYNGEE. The ends were cut back, 0 bases at V and 1 base at J, with 11 bases in the middle. This CDR3 is built from 15 residues. The CDR3, as DNA: TGTGCCAGCAGCGTAGACGCCGAGGGGTCCTACGAGCAGTACTTC. This sequence encodes CASSVDAEGSYEQYF.

V is TRBV2 and J is TRBJ1-1; TRBD1 is a possible D gene (6 bases). The V and J ends lost 10 bases and 7 bases respectively, with 13 bases between them. Germline loops: CDR1 SNHLY, CDR2 FYNNEI. CDR3 size: 11 residues. As DNA, the CDR3 is TGTGCCAACCAGGGAGGGGGTGAAGCTTTCTTT. Residues: CANQGGGEAFF.

Details on this clone: This CDR3 is also generated by other DNA sequences in the sample. The chain joins TRBV7-3 to TRBJ1-1; D is unresolved. This CDR3 comprises 13 residues. Per the germline V gene, CDR1 is SGHTA and CDR2 is FQGTGA. Trimming stripped 1 base from V and 1 base from J, with 4 bases between. CDR3: CASSLNSNTEAFF. For the CDR3, the DNA is TGTGCCAGCAGCTTAAACTCGAACACTGAAGCTTTCTTT.

This clone was detected only once. The genes are TRBV13 and TRBJ1-2; no clear D. Germline V gene lookup returns CDR1 PRHDT and CDR2 FYEKMQ (reference sequence). CDR3 size: 17 residues. V was trimmed by 5 bases and J by 2 bases, leaving 21 bases between them. CDR3 sequence: CASSDTKTPSGNYGYTF. The CDR3 DNA follows: TGTGCCAGCAGCGACACGAAAACCCCCTCTGGAAACTATGGCTACACCTTC.

This clone has just a few counts. The V call is TRBV4-1, the J call TRBJ2-2; possibly TRBD1 for D (5 bases). This CDR3 contains 14 residues. V was pared by 0 bases and J by 6 bases, with 8 bases between. Germline V CDR1 and CDR2: MGHRA, YSYEKL. The CDR3: CASSQDQGPGELFF. Written as DNA, the CDR3 is TGCGCCAGCAGCCAAGACCAGGGCCCCGGGGAGCTGTTTTTT.

V gene TRBV5-4 combines with J gene TRBJ2-7; 9 nucleotides agree with TRBD2. CDR1 SGHNT and CDR2 YYREEE come from the germline V gene (reference sequence). CDR3 size: 16 residues. J lost 7 bases, V lost 4 bases, and 15 bases had no gene match. CDR3 bases: TGTGCCAGCAGCACGGGACCGGGACTAGCCGTGTGGGAGCAGTACTTC. This translates into CASSTGPGLAVWEQYF.

CDR3 DNA sequence: TGCGCCAGCAGCCTTCTTTATCAACGGGCTGAAGCTTTCTTT. Its translation: CASSLLYQRAEAFF. The chain has TRBV4-1 and TRBJ1-1; no firm D call. Germline V gives CDR1 MGHRA, CDR2 YSYEKL. Deletions cut 4 bases from V and 6 bases from J, with 15 bases between. The CDR3 length is 14 residues.

To note about this clone: The same CDR3 can be traced to other DNA sequences in this sample. This sequence joins TRBV7-9 and TRBJ2-2; D might be TRBD1 or TRBD2, each matching 5 bases. Germline CDR1 SEHNR, CDR2 FQNEAQ (reference sequence). This CDR3 is 15 amino acids long. V was clipped by 5 bases and J by 0 bases, with 10 bases between them. CDR3 DNA: TGTGCCAGCAGCCCCGGGACGACGAACACCGGGGAGCTGTTTTTT. Encoded protein: CASSPGTTNTGELFF.